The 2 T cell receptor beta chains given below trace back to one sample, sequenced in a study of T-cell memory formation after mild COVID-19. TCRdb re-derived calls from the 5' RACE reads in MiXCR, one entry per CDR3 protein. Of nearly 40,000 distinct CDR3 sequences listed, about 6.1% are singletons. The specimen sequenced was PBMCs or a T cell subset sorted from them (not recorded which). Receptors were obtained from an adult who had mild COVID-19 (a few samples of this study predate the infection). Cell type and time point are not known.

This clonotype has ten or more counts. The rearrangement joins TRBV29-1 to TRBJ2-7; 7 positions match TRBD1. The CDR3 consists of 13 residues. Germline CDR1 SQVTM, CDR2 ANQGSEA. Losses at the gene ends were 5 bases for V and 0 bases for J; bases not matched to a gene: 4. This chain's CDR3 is CSVPGQSSYEQYF. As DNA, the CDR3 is TGCAGCGTTCCGGGACAGAGCTCCTACGAGCAGTACTTC.

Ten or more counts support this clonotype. CDR3 loop: CSVVPLRAQNEQFF. As DNA, the CDR3 is TGCAGCGTTGTCCCTCTGCGGGCGCAGAATGAGCAGTTCTTC. This sequence joins TRBV29-1 and TRBJ2-1; tentative D call: TRBD2 (5 bases). The CDR3 consists of 14 residues. Per the germline V gene, CDR1 is SQVTM and CDR2 is ANQGSEA. V lost 4 bases and J 7 bases, leaving 17 bases between the germline ends.